This TCR beta chain emerged from a study of response to subunit inactivated influenza vaccine. The CDR3 extends over 15 amino acids. The germline V gene encodes CDR1 MNHNS and CDR2 SASEGT. V lost 6 bases to trimming and J lost 5 bases; unmatched junction nucleotides: 12. Study observations and caveats: It was suggested by the authors that few new T cells are recruited by each seasonal influenza vaccination.

Concerning this clonotype itself: Antigen unknown.

TCRdb re-derived calls from the RT-PCR reads in MiXCR, one entry per CDR3 protein. The sample includes 490,000 or so distinct CDR3 sequences, about 8% of them seen just once. The rearrangement joins TRBV6-1 to TRBJ2-7, with 8 positions matching TRBD1. This sequence originates from a man aged 45 to 75 who received an inactivated influenza vaccine. The source material was PBMCs from blood, sampled less than 30 months after vaccination. The CDR3 loop reads CASRNRRTGPHEQYF. Here the CDR3 DNA reads TGTGCCAGCAGGAACCGGAGGACAGGGCCCCACGAGCAGTACTTC.